The rows below give T cell receptor beta chains drawn from one sample of a study of intratumoral heterogeneity in liver cancer. The repertoire was sequenced with immunoSEQ multiplex PCR; TCRdb's copy has only in-frame clones and lacks some. The sample records just over 20,000 clones, around 73% being singletons. Here the sequenced sample was tumor-adjacent normal tissue, taken before any cancer treatment. Every receptor here comes from a woman aged 70 to 79 with hepatocellular carcinoma. Both conserved end residues are part of each CDR3. The D gene is left open where the match is weak. Some rows mark clone size as missing; the rest say once, few, many or name a class of expanded clone.

length	D	size	V	J	CDR3	DNA
15	TRBD2	NA	TRBV3-1/TRBV3-2	TRBJ2-4	CASSPSGRAKNIQYF	TGTGCCAGCAGCCCTAGCGGGAGGGCCAAAAACATTCAGTACTTC
15	NA	NA	TRBV28	TRBJ2-6	CATTGGRAGANVLTF	TGTGCCACCACAGGCGGCAGGGCTGGGGCCAACGTCCTGACTTTC
12	NA	NA	TRBV4-2	TRBJ2-7	CASSLRTNEQYF	TGTGCCAGCAGCCTCCGTACAAACGAGCAGTACTTC
13	NA	NA	TRBV5-8	TRBJ2-5	CASSPRLQETQYF	TGTGCCAGCAGCCCACGACTCCAAGAGACCCAGTACTTC
14	TRBD2	few	TRBV28	TRBJ2-1	CASSFLAGGNEQFF	TGTGCCAGCAGTTTTCTAGCGGGAGGAAATGAGCAGTTCTTC
15	TRBD2	NA	TRBV3-1/TRBV3-2	TRBJ2-7	CASSQLAGGNHEQYF	TGTGCCAGCAGCCAGCTAGCGGGAGGGAACCACGAGCAGTACTTC
15	NA	NA	TRBV5-6	TRBJ2-7	CASSLGGFTDYEQYF	TGTGCCAGCAGCCTAGGGGGGTTTACCGACTACGAGCAGTACTTC
14	TRBD1	NA	TRBV6-5	TRBJ2-7	CASRAGQDFREQYF	TGTGCCAGCAGGGCGGGACAGGACTTCCGCGAGCAGTACTTC
13	NA	few	TRBV15	TRBJ2-1	CATSSYGGDEQFF	TGTGCCACCAGCAGTTACGGCGGGGATGAGCAGTTCTTC
11	TRBD1	NA	TRBV2	TRBJ2-7	CASTGDYEQYF	TGTGCCAGTACAGGGGACTACGAGCAGTACTTC